Listed below are T cell receptor beta chains from one sample, sequenced in a study of blood T cell repertoires in COVID-19. Some clones are missing from TCRdb's copy, which holds only in-frame ones; the method was immunoSEQ multiplex PCR. Of around 40,000 clones in the sample, about 87% were seen once. Sequenced sample: peripheral blood. Receptors originate from a man between 35 and 55 years old with COVID-19, enrolled during active disease. Both conserved end residues are trimmed from each CDR3. D genes are given only for firm matches.

>TRBV6-5|TRBJ2-2|NA
ASSPTGGGSGELF
>TRBV5-6|TRBJ1-5|TRBD1
ASSPGTGENQPQH
>TRBV21-1|TRBJ2-7|NA
ASSPTLRVRTEQY
>TRBV14|TRBJ2-5|NA
ASSQRGFQETQY
>TRBV5-1|TRBJ2-7|NA
ASSFQGESYEQY
>TRBV6-6|TRBJ1-2|NA
ASSYTGQYGYT
>TRBV19|TRBJ1-5|NA
ASSIPEWSQPQH
>TRBV3-1/TRBV3-2|TRBJ2-1|TRBD2
ASSQGNSGSDEQF
>TRBV28|TRBJ1-2|NA
ASSIEDSNYGYT
>TRBV5-1|TRBJ1-2|NA
ASSLGHNYGYT
>TRBV5-5|TRBJ2-7|NA
ASSLDRSSYEQY
>TRBV2|TRBJ2-3|TRBD2
ASSQGVAGAGTDTQY
>TRBV4-1|TRBJ2-3|TRBD2
ASSYLSGGRNTQY
>TRBV18|TRBJ1-1|TRBD1
ASSPLRGQVYTEAF
>TRBV7-2|TRBJ2-2|NA
ASSGRTERAGELF
>TRBV2|TRBJ2-7|NA
ASRRGVSYEQY
>TRBV3-1/TRBV3-2|TRBJ2-3|NA
ASSHGDFTDTQY
>TRBV11-2|TRBJ1-2|NA
ASSPFARSYT
>TRBV24-1|TRBJ1-5|TRBD1
ATAGGLGQPQH
>TRBV3-1/TRBV3-2|TRBJ1-3|TRBD1
ASSQWTGTSGNTIY
>TRBV30|TRBJ2-1|TRBD2
AWSSGGGTNEQF
>TRBV30|TRBJ1-6|TRBD1
AWGTENSPLH
>TRBV5-1|TRBJ2-7|NA
ASSKDSGAYEQY
>TRBV9|TRBJ1-1|NA
ASSVGAQVTEAF
>TRBV6-4|TRBJ1-4|NA
ASSAIGGGKLF
>TRBV5-1|TRBJ1-2|NA
ASSLVRGYGYT
>TRBV6-5|TRBJ2-7|TRBD1
AIAVGDRGRYEQY
>TRBV2|TRBJ2-5|TRBD2
ASSDVVTSEGGTQY
>TRBV29-1|TRBJ2-1|TRBD1
SVVGGTGTGSFNEQF
>TRBV21-1|TRBJ2-3|NA
ASKRGSLTDTQY
>TRBV28|TRBJ2-7|TRBD1
ASSPPPLQGGEQY
>TRBV7-2|TRBJ2-7|TRBD1
ASSPRGQDLSYEQY
>TRBV2|TRBJ1-4|TRBD1
ASSYGQGAGINEKLF
>TRBV5-5|TRBJ1-5|NA
ASSLTGYSNQPQH
>TRBV6-1|TRBJ2-1|TRBD2
ASSDLSGGYNEQF
>TRBV3-1/TRBV3-2|TRBJ1-2|TRBD1
ASSQDRSWGPHGYT
>TRBV23-1|TRBJ1-1|NA
ASTQGPALEAF
>TRBV27|TRBJ2-1|TRBD2
ASSLSTGAGGREQF
>TRBV4-2|TRBJ1-1|NA
ASREGGTEAF
>TRBV2|TRBJ2-7|TRBD2
ASGRTSGGVQQY
>TRBV2|TRBJ2-7|NA
ASTRGLTGEQY
>TRBV11-2|TRBJ1-1|NA
ASSIGVNTEAF
>TRBV6-4|TRBJ1-6|NA
ASSERESPLH
>TRBV15|TRBJ2-6|TRBD2
ATSRGRASGPSGANVLT
>TRBV7-3|TRBJ2-5|TRBD1
ASSMGQGQETQY
>TRBV3-1/TRBV3-2|TRBJ2-3|NA
ASSQERGRRGTDTQY
>TRBV4-2|TRBJ1-1|NA
ASSPHREKNTEAF